The clone carrying this T cell receptor (beta chain) came up once. These data originate in a study of T cell changes during pregnancy in multiple sclerosis. Some clones are missing from TCRdb's copy, which holds only in-frame ones; the method was immunoSEQ multiplex PCR. The data hold fewer than 60,000 clones, with around 90% observed a single time. The clonotype comes from a female donor with multiple sclerosis, enrolled in a pregnancy study. The source material was CD4+ T cells from peripheral blood mononuclear cells, sampled after pregnancy.

CDR3 sequence reads: CASREGVGTDTQYF. The DNA for the CDR3 is TGTGCCAGCAGGGAGGGAGTCGGCACAGATACGCAGTATTTT. V is TRBV2 and J is TRBJ2-3; D perhaps matches TRBD2 (6 bases). From germline, CDR1 is SNHLY and CDR2 FYNNEI. The CDR3 spans 14 residues. V lost 6 bases, J lost 1 base, and 11 bases lay in between.